This T cell receptor beta chain was sequenced in a study of blood T cell repertoires in COVID-19. Measured with immunoSEQ multiplex PCR; TCRdb has only the in-frame clones, and not every one. The sample lists about 68,000 clones; approximately 85% were seen once. The J segment lost 8 bases and the V segment lost 6 bases, leaving 11 bases of the junction unmatched. The CDR3 is 14 residues long. CDR1 is MDHEN, CDR2 SYDVKM, per germline. The chain uses TRBV28 and TRBJ1-2, with 8 bases matching TRBD1. The sample consisted of peripheral blood. This receptor was taken from a man in his fifties or sixties with acute or convalescent COVID-19. This chain's CDR3 is CASREDRVAGGYTF. DNA for the CDR3: TGTGCCAGCAGAGAGGACAGGGTGGCGGGAGGCTACACCTTC.